This T cell receptor (beta chain) was captured in a study of blood T cells in healthy people across ages. Primers used in a second PCR of about 6 to 11 cycles were a sample-barcoded 5' primer and a J-beta primer mix. From the 5' RACE reads, TCRdb called clonotypes with MiXCR, one entry per CDR3 protein. Among about 1.7 million distinct CDR3 sequences, 28% were seen once, and the ten largest hold more than 6%. The junction had 18 bases not matched to a gene; V was cut back by 9 bases and J by 11 bases. The length of the CDR3 is 15 residues. Germline values: CDR1 KGHDR, CDR2 SFDVKD. The V gene is TRBV24-1, the J gene TRBJ2-5; 9 bases align to TRBD1. The origin of this receptor is a woman in her twenties or thirties in good health. The sequencing input was blood. The CDR3 region is CATGAGTGNCNEQYF. Here the CDR3 DNA reads TGTGCCACCGGAGCCGGGACAGGGAATTGCAATGAGCAGTACTTC.